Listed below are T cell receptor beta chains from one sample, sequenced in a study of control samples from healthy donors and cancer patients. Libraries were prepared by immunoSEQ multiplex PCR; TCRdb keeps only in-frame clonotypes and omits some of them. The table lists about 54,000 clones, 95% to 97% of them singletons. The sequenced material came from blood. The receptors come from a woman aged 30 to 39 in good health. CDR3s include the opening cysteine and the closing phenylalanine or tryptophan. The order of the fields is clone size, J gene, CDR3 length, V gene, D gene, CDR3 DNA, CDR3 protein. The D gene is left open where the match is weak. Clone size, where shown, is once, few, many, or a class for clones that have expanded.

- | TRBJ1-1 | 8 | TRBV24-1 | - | TGTGCCTATCATCGCAGGCTCTTT | CAYHRRLF
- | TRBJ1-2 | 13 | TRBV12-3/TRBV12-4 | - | TGTGCCAGCAGTTTGGGCAGTTCCTATGGCTACACCTTC | CASSLGSSYGYTF
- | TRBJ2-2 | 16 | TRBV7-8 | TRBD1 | TGTGCCAGCAGCTCACCCACAGGGGTCGACACCGGGGAGCTGTTTTTT | CASSSPTGVDTGELFF
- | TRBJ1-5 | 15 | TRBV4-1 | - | TGCGCCAGCAGCCCCAATCCGGGTAGCAATCAGCCCCAGCATTTT | CASSPNPGSNQPQHF
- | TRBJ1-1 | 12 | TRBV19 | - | TGTGCCAGTAGGGGGGGGAACACTGAAGCTTTCTTT | CASRGGNTEAFF
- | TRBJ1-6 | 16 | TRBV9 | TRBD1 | TGTGCCAGCAGCGTAGAGACAACAGGGGGAGCTTCACCCCTCCACTTT | CASSVETTGGASPLHF
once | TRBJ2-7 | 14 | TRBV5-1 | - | TGCGCCAGCAGTTTCCGGGACTCCTTGGACGAGCAGTACTTC | CASSFRDSLDEQYF
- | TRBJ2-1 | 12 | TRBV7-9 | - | TGTGCCAGCAGCTCCACTCGGCGGGAGCAGTTCTTC | CASSSTRREQFF
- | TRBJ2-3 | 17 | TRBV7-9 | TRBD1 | TGTGCCAGCAGCCAACGTAACAGGGGGCTTGATACAGATACGCAGTATTTT | CASSQRNRGLDTDTQYF
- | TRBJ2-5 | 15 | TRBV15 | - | TGTGCCACCAGCAGGGGGGGGGCAGTACAAGAGACCCAGTACTTC | CATSRGGAVQETQYF
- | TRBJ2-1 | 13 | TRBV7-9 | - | TGTGCCAGCAGCTCGACTCCCGGGAATGAGCAGTTCTTC | CASSSTPGNEQFF
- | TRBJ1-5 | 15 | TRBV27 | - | TGTGCCAGCAGTTTATGGGCAGGGGGCAATCAGCCCCAGCATTTT | CASSLWAGGNQPQHF
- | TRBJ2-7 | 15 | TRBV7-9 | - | TGTGCCAGCAGCTTAGCCCAGGGCGCCCGAAACGAGCAGTACTTC | CASSLAQGARNEQYF
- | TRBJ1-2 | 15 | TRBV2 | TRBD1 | TGTGCCAGCAGTGATGAGACAGGGGAAACCTATGGCTACACCTTC | CASSDETGETYGYTF
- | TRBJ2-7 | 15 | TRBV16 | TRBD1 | TGTGCCAGCAGCCGCCGGGACAGCGAATTTTACGAGCAGTACTTC | CASSRRDSEFYEQYF
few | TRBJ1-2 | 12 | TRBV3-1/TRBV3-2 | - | TGTGCCAGCAGCCAGACATCCCGTGGCTACACCTTC | CASSQTSRGYTF
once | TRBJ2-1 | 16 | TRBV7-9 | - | TGTGCCAGCAGCTTAGGAGGGGATGCCCCGTACAATGAGCAGTTCTTC | CASSLGGDAPYNEQFF
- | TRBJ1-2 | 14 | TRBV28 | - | TGTGCCAGCAATAGGGCCCCCGGGTACTATGGCTACACCTTC | CASNRAPGYYGYTF
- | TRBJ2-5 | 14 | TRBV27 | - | TGTGCCAGCAGTTTATCAGGGTTCGTGGAGACCCAGTACTTC | CASSLSGFVETQYF
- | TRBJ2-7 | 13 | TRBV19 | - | TGTGCCAGTAGTTGGACGGGGACCTACGAGCAGCACTTC | CASSWTGTYEQHF
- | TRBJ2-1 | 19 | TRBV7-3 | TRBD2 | TGTGCCAGCAGCTTATCGGGTCTAGCGGGAGGGGCATACCTCAATGAGCAGTTCTTC | CASSLSGLAGGAYLNEQFF
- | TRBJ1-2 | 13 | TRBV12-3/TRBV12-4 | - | TGTGCCAGCAGGAAAGGAGGATTGTATGGCTACACCTTC | CASRKGGLYGYTF
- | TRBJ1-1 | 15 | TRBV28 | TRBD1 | TGTGCCAGCACCTTGGGGGACAGGGGCTACACTGAAGCTTTCTTT | CASTLGDRGYTEAFF
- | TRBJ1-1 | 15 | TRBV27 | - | TGTGCCAGCAGTTTTCGAAGACAGATGAACACTGAAGCTTTCTTT | CASSFRRQMNTEAFF
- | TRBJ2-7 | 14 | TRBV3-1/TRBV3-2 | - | TGTGCCAGCAGCCAAGATCGGGTATCCTACGAGCAGTACTTC | CASSQDRVSYEQYF
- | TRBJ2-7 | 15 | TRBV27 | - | TGTGCCAGCAGTTTGGGTGCGGGTCCTCATTACGAGCAGTACTTC | CASSLGAGPHYEQYF
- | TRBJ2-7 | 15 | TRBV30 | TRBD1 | TGTGCCTGGAGTGAGAATTGGACAGGGGGCGACGAGCAGTACTTC | CAWSENWTGGDEQYF
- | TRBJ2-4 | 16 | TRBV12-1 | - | TGTGCCAGCAGCTTTTTCCGGACCGCAGCCAAAAACATTCAGTACTTC | CASSFFRTAAKNIQYF
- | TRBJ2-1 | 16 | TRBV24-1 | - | TGTGCCACCAGTGATTGGGACGGCAGCTCCTACAATGAGCAGTTCTTC | CATSDWDGSSYNEQFF
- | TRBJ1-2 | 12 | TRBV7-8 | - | TGTGCCAGCAGCTTAGTGGGGGACGGCTACACCTTC | CASSLVGDGYTF
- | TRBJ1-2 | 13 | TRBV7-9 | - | TGTGCCAGCAGCAAGCAACAGGGTGACGGCTACACCTTC | CASSKQQGDGYTF
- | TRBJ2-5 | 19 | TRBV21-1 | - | TGTGCCAGCAGCAAAGGGGAGGGACCTAGCGGGAAGACGGCGGAGACCCAGTACTTC | CASSKGEGPSGKTAETQYF
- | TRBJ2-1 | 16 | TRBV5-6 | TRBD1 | TGTGCCAGCAGCATACGACAGGGAGTCCCCTACAATGAGCAGTTCTTC | CASSIRQGVPYNEQFF
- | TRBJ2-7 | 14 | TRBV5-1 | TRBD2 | TGCGCCAGCAGCTCGGGACTAGAGTCCTACGAGCAGTACTTC | CASSSGLESYEQYF
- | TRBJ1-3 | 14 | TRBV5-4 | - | TGTGCCAGCAGCTCGCAGGGATCTGGAAACACCATATATTTT | CASSSQGSGNTIYF
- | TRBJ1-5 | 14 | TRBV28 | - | TGTGCCAGCAGACCCACAGGTGGGAATCAGCCCCAGCATTTT | CASRPTGGNQPQHF
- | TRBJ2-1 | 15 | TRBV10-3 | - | TGTGCCATCAGTGAGTCGGGCAGGGGGGGCAATGAGCAGTTCTTC | CAISESGRGGNEQFF
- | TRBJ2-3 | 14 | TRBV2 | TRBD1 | TGTGCCAGCAGTGGCAGGGGGAGCACAGATACGCAGTATTTT | CASSGRGSTDTQYF
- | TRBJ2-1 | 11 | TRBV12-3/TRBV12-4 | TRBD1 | TGTGCCAGCAGTTTATTGGGACAGGTTGTCTTC | CASSLLGQVVF
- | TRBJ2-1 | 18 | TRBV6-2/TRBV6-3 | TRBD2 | TGTGCCAGCAGTTACACTCCAACCGGACTAGCGGGAGAGGATGAGCAGTTCTTC | CASSYTPTGLAGEDEQFF
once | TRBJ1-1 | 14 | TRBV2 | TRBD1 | TGTGCCAGCCGCCGGGACAGGGACTATACTGAAGCTTTCTTT | CASRRDRDYTEAFF
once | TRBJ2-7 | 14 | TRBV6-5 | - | TGTGCCAGCAGTTACTCTCGGGCCTCATACGAGCAGTACTTC | CASSYSRASYEQYF
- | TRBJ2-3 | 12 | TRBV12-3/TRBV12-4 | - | TGTGCCAGCAGGGCCCTGCCAGATACGCAGTATTTT | CASRALPDTQYF
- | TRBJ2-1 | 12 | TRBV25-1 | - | TGTGCCAGCAGTCCCTTGGGGAGTGAGCAGTTCTTC | CASSPLGSEQFF
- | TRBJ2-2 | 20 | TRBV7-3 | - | TGTGCCAGCAGCTTAAGGGGCCGCTCGAGGACCGGGAATGCGACCGGGGAGCTGTTTTTT | CASSLRGRSRTGNATGELFF